This TCR beta chain came from a study of control samples from healthy donors and cancer patients. This clone was observed a single time. TCRdb keeps only in-frame clones here, not all; method: immunoSEQ multiplex PCR. The sample lists approximately 110,000 clones; around 82% were seen once. The sequenced sample was blood. The TCR comes from a woman between 50 and 59 years old in good health.

CDR3: CASSLGVATGNTIYF. The DNA for the CDR3 is TGCGCCAGCAGCTTGGGAGTGGCGACTGGAAACACCATATATTTT. The rearrangement joins TRBV5-1 to TRBJ1-3; no clear D. The V end lost 0 bases, the J end lost 2 bases, and 9 bases lay between the germline ends. Per germline, CDR1 SGHRS and CDR2 YFSETQ. The CDR3 consists of 15 residues.